This T cell receptor beta chain was sequenced for a study of blood T cell repertoires in COVID-19. The wider study: The analysed material was cDNA or gDNA that came from T cells, B-cell-depleted T cells, or PBMCs.

TCRdb's copy holds only in-frame clones and misses some; the assay was immunoSEQ multiplex PCR. Of under 300,000 clones listed, around 83% are singletons. This CDR3 contains 12 residues. Trimming removed 5 bases at V and 8 bases at J, with 12 bases between. Germline V lookup: CDR1 MNHEY, CDR2 SVGAGI. The clonotype originates from a young man who had recovered from COVID-19. J is TRBJ1-2 and V is TRBV6-5; D not resolved. Material: peripheral blood. CDR3 coding DNA: TGTGCCAGCAGTCGACTCGGGTACGGCTACACCTTC. Protein product: CASSRLGYGYTF.